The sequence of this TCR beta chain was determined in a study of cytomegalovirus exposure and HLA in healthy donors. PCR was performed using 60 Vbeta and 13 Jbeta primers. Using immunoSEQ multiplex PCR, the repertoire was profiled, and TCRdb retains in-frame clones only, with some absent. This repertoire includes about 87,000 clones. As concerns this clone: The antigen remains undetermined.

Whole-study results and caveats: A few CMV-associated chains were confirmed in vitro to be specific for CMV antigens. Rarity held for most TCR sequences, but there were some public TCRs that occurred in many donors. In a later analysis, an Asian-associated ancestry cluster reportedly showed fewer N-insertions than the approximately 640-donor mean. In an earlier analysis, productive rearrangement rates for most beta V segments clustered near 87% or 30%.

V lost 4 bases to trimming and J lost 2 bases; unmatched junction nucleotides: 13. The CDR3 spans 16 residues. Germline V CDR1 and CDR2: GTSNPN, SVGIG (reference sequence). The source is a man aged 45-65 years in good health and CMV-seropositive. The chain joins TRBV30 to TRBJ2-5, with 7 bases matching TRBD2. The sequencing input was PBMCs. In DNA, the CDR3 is TGTGCCTGGACCCCGGCGGTAGCGGGTAAGCAAGAGACCCAGTACTTC. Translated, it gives CAWTPAVAGKQETQYF.